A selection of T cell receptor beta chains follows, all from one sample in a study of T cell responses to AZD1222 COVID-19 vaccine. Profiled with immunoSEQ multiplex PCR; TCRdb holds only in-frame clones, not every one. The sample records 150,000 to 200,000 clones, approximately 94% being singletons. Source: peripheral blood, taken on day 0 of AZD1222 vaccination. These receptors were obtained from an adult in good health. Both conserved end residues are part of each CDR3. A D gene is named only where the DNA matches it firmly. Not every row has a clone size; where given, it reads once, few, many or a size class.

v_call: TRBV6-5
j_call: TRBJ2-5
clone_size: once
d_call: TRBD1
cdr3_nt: TGTGCCAGCAGTCGTACAGGGGGATGGGAGACCCAGTACTTC
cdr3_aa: CASSRTGGWETQYF

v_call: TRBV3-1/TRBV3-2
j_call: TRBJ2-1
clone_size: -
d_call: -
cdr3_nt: TGTGCCAGCAGCCAAGAGTCGGCTTCCTCGACCTACAATGAGCAGTTCTTC
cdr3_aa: CASSQESASSTYNEQFF

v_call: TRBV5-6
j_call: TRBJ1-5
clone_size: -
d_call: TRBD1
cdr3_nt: TGTGCCAGCAGCTTGTACGGCGACAGGGGCGATCAGCCCCAGCATTTT
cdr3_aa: CASSLYGDRGDQPQHF

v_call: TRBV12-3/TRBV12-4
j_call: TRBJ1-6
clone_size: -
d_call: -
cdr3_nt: TGTGCCAGCAGTTTAATGGCCAATTCACCCCTCCACTTT
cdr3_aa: CASSLMANSPLHF

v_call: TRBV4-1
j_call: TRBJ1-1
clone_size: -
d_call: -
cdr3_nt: TGCGCCAGCAGCCCCGAGGAGGCAATGATGAACACTGAAGCTTTCTTT
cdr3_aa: CASSPEEAMMNTEAFF

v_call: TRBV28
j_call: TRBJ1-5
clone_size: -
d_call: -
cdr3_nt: TGTGCCAGCAGCGTTCTTCCGAGGGTACTTCCCCAGCATTTT
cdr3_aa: CASSVLPRVLPQHF

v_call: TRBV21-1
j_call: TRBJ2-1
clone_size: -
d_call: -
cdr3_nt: TGTGCCAGCAGCAAAGTTAAGCTAGGTGGGCGGTTCCACAATGAGCAGTTCTTC
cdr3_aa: CASSKVKLGGRFHNEQFF

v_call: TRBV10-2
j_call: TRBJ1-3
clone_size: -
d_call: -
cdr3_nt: TGCGCCAGCAGTGAAATACAGAGAAACACCATATATTTT
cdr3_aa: CASSEIQRNTIYF

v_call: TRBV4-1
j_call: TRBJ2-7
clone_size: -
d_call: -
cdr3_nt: TGCGCCAGCAGCCAAGGCGCTGCCAGGGTTATTGACGAGCAGTACTTC
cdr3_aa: CASSQGAARVIDEQYF

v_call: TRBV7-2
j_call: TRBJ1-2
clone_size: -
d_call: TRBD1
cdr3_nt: TGTGCCAGCAGCTTAGCGGGGTTTTTTTTGGGACAGGGGGCTTCTGACTATGGCTACACCTTC
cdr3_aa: CASSLAGFFLGQGASDYGYTF

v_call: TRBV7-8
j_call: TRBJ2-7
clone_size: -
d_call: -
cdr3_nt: TGTGCCAGCAGCTTAGGGAGAGATGGGGGGTCTCGCTCCTACGAGCAGTACTTC
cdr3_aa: CASSLGRDGGSRSYEQYF

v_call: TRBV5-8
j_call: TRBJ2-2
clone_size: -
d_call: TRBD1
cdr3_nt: TGTGCCAGCAGGCCCGGGACAGACCGCAACACCGGGGAGCTGTTTTTT
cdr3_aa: CASRPGTDRNTGELFF

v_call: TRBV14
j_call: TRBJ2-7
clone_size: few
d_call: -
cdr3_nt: TGCCCACGGAGAGGGAATTCCTACGAGCAGTACTTC
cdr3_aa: CPRRGNSYEQYF

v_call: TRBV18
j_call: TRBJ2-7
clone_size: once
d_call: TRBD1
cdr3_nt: TGTGCCAGCTCACCACAGACAGGGCCCCTCTACGAGCAGTACTTC
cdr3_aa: CASSPQTGPLYEQYF

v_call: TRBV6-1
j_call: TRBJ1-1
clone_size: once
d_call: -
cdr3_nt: TGTGCCAGCAGTGAACAGCCCGGGGGGGAAGCTTTCTTT
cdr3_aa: CASSEQPGGEAFF

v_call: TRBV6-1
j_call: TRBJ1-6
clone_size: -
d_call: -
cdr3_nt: TGTGCCAGCAGTGAACCAGGGGTCAATTCACCCCTCCACTTT
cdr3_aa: CASSEPGVNSPLHF

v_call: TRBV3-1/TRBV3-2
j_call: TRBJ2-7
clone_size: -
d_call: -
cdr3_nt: TGTGCCAGCAGCACTCAGCCCTCATACGAGCAGTACTTC
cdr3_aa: CASSTQPSYEQYF

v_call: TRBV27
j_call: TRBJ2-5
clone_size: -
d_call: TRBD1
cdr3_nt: TGTGCCAGCAGGACGACAGGGGGTCCAGTGGAGACCCAGTACTTC
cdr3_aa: CASRTTGGPVETQYF

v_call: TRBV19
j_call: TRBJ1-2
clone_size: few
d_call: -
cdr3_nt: TGTGCCAGTAGTACAGGATTAAATTTGGGCTACACCTTC
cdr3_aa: CASSTGLNLGYTF

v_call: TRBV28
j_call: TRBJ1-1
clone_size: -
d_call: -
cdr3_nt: TGTGCCAGCAGTTTAGGGCCGAAGGCTTTCTTT
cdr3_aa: CASSLGPKAFF

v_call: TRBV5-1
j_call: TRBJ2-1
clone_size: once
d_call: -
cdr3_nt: TGCGCCAGCAGCTCCCGGCCAGCGAATCGCATGAGCAATGAGCAGTTCTTC
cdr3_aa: CASSSRPANRMSNEQFF

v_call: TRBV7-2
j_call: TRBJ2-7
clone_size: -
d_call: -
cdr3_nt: TGTGCCAGCAGCTTAGTGAGGTCGGGCGTCTTGGTCTACGAGCAGTACTTC
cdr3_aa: CASSLVRSGVLVYEQYF

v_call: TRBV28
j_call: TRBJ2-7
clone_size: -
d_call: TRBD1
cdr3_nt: TGTGCCAGCTTCGGACAGGGAATGTACGAGCAGTACTTC
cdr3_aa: CASFGQGMYEQYF

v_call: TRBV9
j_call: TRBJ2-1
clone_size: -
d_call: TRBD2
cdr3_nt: TGTGCCAGCAGCTGGACTAGCGGGCGTACCTACAATGAGCAGTTCTTC
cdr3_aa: CASSWTSGRTYNEQFF

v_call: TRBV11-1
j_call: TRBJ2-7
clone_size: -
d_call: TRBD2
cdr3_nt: TGTGCCAGCAGCTTAGCGCGTGCGGGAGGCGGCGAGCAGTACTTC
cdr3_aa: CASSLARAGGGEQYF

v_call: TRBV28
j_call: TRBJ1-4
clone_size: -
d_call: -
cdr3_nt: TGTGCCAGCAGTTTATGGTCCCGATCAACTAATGAAAAACTGTTTTTT
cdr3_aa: CASSLWSRSTNEKLFF

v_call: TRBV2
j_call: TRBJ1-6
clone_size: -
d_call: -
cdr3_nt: TGTGCCAGCAGCGCCGGGAGGGTCTATAATTCACCCCTCCACTTT
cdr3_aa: CASSAGRVYNSPLHF

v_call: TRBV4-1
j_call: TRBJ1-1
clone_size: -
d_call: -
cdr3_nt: TGCGCCAGCAGCCGAAGAGAACAGGGAGACACTGAAGCTTTCTTT
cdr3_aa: CASSRREQGDTEAFF

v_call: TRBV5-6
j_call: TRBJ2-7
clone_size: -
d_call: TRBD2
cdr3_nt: TGTGCCAGCAGCCCACTGGCTAGCGGGAGGGCCTACGAGCAGTACTTC
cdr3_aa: CASSPLASGRAYEQYF

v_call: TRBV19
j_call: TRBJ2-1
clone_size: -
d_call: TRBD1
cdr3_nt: TGTGCCAGTAGTATTGAGACAGGGAGATACAGCTCCTACAATGAGCAGTTCTTC
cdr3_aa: CASSIETGRYSSYNEQFF